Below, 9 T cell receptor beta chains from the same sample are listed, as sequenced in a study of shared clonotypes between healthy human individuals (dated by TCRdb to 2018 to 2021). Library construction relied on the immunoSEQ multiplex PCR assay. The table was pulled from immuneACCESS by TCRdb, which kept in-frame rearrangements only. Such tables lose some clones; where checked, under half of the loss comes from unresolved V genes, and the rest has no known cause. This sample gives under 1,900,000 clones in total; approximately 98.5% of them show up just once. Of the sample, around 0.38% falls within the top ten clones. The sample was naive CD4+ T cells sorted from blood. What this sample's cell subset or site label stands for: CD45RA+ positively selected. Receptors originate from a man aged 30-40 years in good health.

CDR3 coding DNA: TGTGCCAGCAGCCATCCCCCTTCGGGCCAAGAGACCCAGTACTTC. This codes for CASSHPPSGQETQYF. The rearrangement uses TRBV14 and TRBJ2-5; no firm D call. V lost 3 bases to trimming and J lost 1 base, with 12 bases between them. CDR1 SGHDN and CDR2 FVKESK come from the germline V gene. The CDR3 spans 15 residues.

This CDR3 reads CASSLGSAGGETQYF. The CDR3 nucleotides read TGCGCCAGCAGCTTGGGGTCAGCCGGAGGGGAGACCCAGTACTTC. The gene calls are TRBV5-1 and TRBJ2-5; a weak D match, TRBD2 (6 bases). In germline, CDR1 is SGHRS, CDR2 YFSETQ. This CDR3 comprises 15 residues. Trimming removed 0 bases from V and 5 bases from J, with 14 bases in between.

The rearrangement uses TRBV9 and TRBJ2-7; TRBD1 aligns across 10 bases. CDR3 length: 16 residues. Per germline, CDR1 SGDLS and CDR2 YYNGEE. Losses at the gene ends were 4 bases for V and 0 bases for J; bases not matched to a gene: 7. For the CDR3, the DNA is TGTGCCAGCAGCAAGACGGGACAGGGGACCTCCTACGAGCAGTACTTC. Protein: CASSKTGQGTSYEQYF.

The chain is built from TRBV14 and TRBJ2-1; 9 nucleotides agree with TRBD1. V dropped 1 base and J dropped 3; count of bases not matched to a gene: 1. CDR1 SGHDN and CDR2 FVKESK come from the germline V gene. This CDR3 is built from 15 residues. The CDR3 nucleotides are TGTGCCAGCAGCCAAGGGACAGGGGTCTACAATGAGCAGTTCTTC. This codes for CASSQGTGVYNEQFF.

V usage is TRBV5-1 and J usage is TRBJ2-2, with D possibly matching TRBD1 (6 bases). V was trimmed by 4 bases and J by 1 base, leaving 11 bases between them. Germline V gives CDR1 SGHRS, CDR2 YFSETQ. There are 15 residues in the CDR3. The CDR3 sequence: CASSVWGQNTGELFF. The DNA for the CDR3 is TGCGCCAGCAGCGTTTGGGGACAGAACACCGGGGAGCTGTTTTTT.

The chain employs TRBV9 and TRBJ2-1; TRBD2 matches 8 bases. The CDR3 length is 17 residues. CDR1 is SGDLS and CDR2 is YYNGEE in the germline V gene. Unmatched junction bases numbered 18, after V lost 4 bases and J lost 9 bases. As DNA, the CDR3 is TGTGCCAGCAGCTCCCCTAGCGGGCCCGCCGCAGAAAGTGAGCAGTTCTTC. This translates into CASSSPSGPAAESEQFF.

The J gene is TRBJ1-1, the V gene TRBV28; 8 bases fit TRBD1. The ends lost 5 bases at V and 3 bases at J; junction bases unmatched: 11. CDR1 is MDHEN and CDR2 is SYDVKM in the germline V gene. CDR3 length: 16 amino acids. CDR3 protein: CASSTVSGGAHTEAFF. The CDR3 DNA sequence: TGTGCCAGCAGTACCGTGTCAGGGGGCGCCCACACTGAAGCTTTCTTT.

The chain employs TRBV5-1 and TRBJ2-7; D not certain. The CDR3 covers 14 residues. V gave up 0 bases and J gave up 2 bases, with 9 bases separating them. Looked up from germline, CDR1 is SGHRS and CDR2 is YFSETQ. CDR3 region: CASSLASSTYEQYF. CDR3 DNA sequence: TGCGCCAGCAGCTTGGCCAGCTCAACCTACGAGCAGTACTTC.

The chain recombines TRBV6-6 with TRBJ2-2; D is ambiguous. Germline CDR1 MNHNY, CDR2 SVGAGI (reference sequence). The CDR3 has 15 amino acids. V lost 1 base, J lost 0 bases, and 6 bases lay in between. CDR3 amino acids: CASSYYGANTGELFF. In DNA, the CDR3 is TGTGCCAGCAGTTACTATGGGGCGAACACCGGGGAGCTGTTTTTT.